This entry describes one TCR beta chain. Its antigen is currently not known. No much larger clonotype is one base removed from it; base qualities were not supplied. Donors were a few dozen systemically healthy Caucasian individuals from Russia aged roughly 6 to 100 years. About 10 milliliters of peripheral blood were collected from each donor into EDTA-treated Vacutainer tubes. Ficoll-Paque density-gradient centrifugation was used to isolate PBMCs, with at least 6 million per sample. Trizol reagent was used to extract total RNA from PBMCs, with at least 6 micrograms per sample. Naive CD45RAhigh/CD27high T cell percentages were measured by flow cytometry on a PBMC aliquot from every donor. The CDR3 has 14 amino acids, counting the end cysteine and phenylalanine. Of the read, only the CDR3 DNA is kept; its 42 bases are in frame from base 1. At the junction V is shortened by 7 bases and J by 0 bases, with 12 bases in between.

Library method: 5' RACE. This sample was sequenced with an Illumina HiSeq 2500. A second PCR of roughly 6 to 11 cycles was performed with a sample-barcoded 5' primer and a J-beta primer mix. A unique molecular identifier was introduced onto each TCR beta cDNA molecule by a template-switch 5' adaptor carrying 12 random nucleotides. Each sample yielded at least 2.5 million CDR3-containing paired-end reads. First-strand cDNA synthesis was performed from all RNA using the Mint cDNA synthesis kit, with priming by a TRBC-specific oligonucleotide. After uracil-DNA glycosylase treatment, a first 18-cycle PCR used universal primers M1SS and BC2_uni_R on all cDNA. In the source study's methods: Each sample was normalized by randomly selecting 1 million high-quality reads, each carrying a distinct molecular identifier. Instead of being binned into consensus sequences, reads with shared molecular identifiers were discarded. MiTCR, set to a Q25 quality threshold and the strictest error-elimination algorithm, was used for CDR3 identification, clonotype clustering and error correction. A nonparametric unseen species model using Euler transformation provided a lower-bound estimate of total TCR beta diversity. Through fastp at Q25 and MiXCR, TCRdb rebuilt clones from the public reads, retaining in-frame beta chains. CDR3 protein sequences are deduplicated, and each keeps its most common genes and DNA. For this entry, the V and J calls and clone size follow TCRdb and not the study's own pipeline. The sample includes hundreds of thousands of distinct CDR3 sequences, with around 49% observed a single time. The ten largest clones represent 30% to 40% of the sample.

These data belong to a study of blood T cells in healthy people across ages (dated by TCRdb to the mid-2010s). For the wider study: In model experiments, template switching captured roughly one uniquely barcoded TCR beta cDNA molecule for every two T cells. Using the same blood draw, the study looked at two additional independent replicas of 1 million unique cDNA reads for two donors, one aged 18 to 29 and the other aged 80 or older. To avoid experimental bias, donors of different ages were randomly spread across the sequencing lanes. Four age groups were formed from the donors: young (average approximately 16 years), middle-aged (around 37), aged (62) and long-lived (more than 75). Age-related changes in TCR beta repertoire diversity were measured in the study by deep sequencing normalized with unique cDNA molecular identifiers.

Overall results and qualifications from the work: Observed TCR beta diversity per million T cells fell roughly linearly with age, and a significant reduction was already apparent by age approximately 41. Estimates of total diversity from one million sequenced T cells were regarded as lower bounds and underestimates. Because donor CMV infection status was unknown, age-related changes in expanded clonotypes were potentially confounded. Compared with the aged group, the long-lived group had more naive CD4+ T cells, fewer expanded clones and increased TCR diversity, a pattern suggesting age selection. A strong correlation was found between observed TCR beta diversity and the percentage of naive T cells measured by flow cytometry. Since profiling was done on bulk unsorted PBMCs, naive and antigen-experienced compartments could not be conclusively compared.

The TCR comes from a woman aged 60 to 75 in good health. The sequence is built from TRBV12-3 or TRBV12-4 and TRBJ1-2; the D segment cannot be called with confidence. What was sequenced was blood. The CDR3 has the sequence CASKQFSANYGYTF. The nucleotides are TGTGCCAGCAAACAGTTCTCAGCTAACTATGGCTACACCTTC.